The clone carrying this T cell receptor beta chain was found once. This sample is part of a study of blood T cell repertoires in COVID-19. Study details: Samples representing acute and convalescent COVID-19 were sourced from the United States, Italy and Spain. Sample material is recorded as cDNA or gDNA derived from T cells, B-cell-depleted T cells, or PBMCs.

Everyone who took part was roughly 18 to 89 years old, and they came from about two dozen US areas. Authors' methods: Reference gene primer amplification in the assay estimated nucleated cell counts. Sequencing was performed with immunoSEQ multiplex PCR; in TCRdb, only in-frame clones are kept and a portion is missing. Clone size and the V and J calls come from that table; the DNA yielded D and trimming. The top ten clones hold under 13% of a sample with around 190,000 clones, about nine tenths of them seen once. V gave up 0 bases and J gave up 7 bases, with 12 bases separating them. The CDR3 sequence is 15 residues long. Germline CDR1 is MNHEY and CDR2 is SVGAGI.

This rearrangement joins TRBV6-5 to TRBJ1-4; D ambiguous. The sample taken for sequencing was PBMCs or T cells enriched from blood (not recorded which). This sequence originates from a man between 18 and 29 years old with acute COVID-19. CDR3 DNA: TGTGCCAGCAGTTACTCGACGGGGAGGAGTGAAAAACTGTTTTTT. Its translation is CASSYSTGRSEKLFF.